One TCR beta chain is described in this entry. Time point denoted: 2014-2015 season, 7 days after vaccination. Vaccine contraindications, substance abuse, HIV/AIDS, active malignancy and active illness excluded donors. Measured with immunoSEQ multiplex PCR; TCRdb has only the in-frame clones, and not every one. This repertoire shows approximately 9,500 clones, under 85% found once; its top ten account for about 0.76%. This specimen belongs to a study of follicular helper T cells after annual influenza vaccination. V shed 6 bases, J shed 6 bases, and the junction held 8 bases outside the gene matches. CDR1 and CDR2 from the germline V gene are MNHEY and SMNVEV (reference sequence). The CDR3 totals 14 residues.

The sample here was CXCR5- memory CD4+ T cells sorted from blood, taken 7 days after influenza vaccination. This chain links TRBV27 with TRBJ1-5, with 7 bases aligning to TRBD1. This clonotype originated in an adult who received the influenza vaccine. CDR3 loop: CASRVTGSSQPQHF. Written as DNA, the CDR3 is TGTGCCAGCAGGGTGACAGGGTCGAGTCAGCCCCAGCATTTT.